The clone carrying this T cell receptor beta chain rates as medium-sized (0.01 to 0.1%). Its antigen is unidentified. This entry comes from a study of metastatic and nonmetastatic thyroid tumors. About the research overall: Malignant and benign thyroid patients had repertoires compared in peripheral blood and tumor or nodule tissue.

TCRdb reprocessed the PCR reads via MiXCR. Counted here are about 38,000 clones, roughly a quarter occurring once; the ten biggest clones make up around 9.6%. Each patient came to thyroid surgery without any prior treatment (of any kind). Whole-study findings and limits: It was reported that TCR beta diversity was significantly higher in malignant thyroid tumors than benign nodules, in blood and tumor.

After removal of 8 bases from V and 3 bases from J, the junction contained 7 bases not matched to a gene. This CDR3 spans 13 amino acids. The germline CDR1 and CDR2 sequences are MNHNS and SASEGT. This sequence originates from a female donor with papillary thyroid cancer or a benign thyroid nodule (not recorded which). Some clones in this sample may be carry-over from other donors' samples. The chain has TRBV6-1 and TRBJ2-7; 7 bases are shared with TRBD2. Sequencing used blood. CDR3 DNA sequence: TGTGCCAGCCGACGTAGCGGGCTCTACGAGCAGTACTTC. It specifies CASRRSGLYEQYF.